What follows describes a single T cell receptor beta chain. Original data processing: Reference gene primer amplification in the assay estimated nucleated cell counts. The protocol was immunoSEQ multiplex PCR, while the TCRdb copy is restricted to in-frame clones and leaves out a portion. V, J and clone size are those of that table, while D and trimming were read from the DNA. The sample comprises roughly 86,000 clones, approximately 86% of which are singletons, and approximately 5% rests with the top ten. This sample is drawn from a study of blood T cell repertoires in COVID-19. Study summary: Samples taken during acute and convalescent COVID-19 were collected in the United States, Italy and Spain. T cells, B-cell-depleted T cells, or PBMCs provided the cDNA or gDNA that served as material.

Per germline, CDR1 MDHEN and CDR2 SYDVKM. V was cut by 8 bases and J by 0 bases, with 15 bases left in between. This CDR3 comprises 15 residues. Sequencing was carried out using peripheral blood. The chain combines TRBV28 with TRBJ2-3; a weak D match, TRBD1 (6 bases). This receptor was taken from a man aged 45-60 years with active or convalescent COVID-19. CDR3 in amino acids: CASPPQGLSTDTQYF. The CDR3 nucleotides are TGTGCCAGCCCCCCTCAGGGGTTGAGCACAGATACGCAGTATTTT.